The next 28 T cell receptor beta chains were all read from a single sample in a study of cytomegalovirus exposure and HLA in healthy donors. This PCR relied on a set of 60 Vbeta primers and 13 Jbeta primers. Assay: immunoSEQ multiplex PCR; the TCRdb copy retains only in-frame clones and omits some. The sample yields around 99,000 clones, about 76% seen once. Sequenced input: PBMCs. Every receptor here comes from a man between 35 and 55 years old in good health and CMV-seronegative.

The chain carries TRBV2 and TRBJ1-4; possibly TRBD1 for D (6 bases). CDR1 SNHLY and CDR2 FYNNEI come from the germline V gene. The CDR3 length is 15 residues. The V end was cut by 6 bases, the J end by 5 bases, with 16 bases between. CDR3 region: CASSYRALANEKLFF. CDR3 DNA: TGTGCCAGCAGCTACAGGGCCCTTGCAAATGAAAAACTGTTTTTT.

The CDR3 protein is CASSPRLPGQSFSGNTIYF. The CDR3 region has the DNA TGTGCCAGCAGCCCCCGTCTTCCGGGACAGAGTTTCTCTGGAAACACCATATATTTT. V gene TRBV9 combines with J gene TRBJ1-3, with 7 positions matching TRBD1. This CDR3 contains 19 residues. J gave up 0 bases and V 4 bases, and 16 bases lay outside the gene matches. CDR1 is SGDLS, CDR2 YYNGEE, per germline. The full variable domain, with the rest looked up from reference TRBV9 and TRBJ1-3, is DSGVTQTPKHLITATGQRVTLRCSPRSGDLSVYWYQQSLDQGLQFLIQYYNGEERAKGNILERFSAQQFPDLHSELNLSSLELGDSALYFCASSPRLPGQSFSGNTIYFGEGSWLTVV.

Of note for this clone: The junction does not match germline at one end; this may be a read error. The V call is TRBV4-3, the J call TRBJ2-1; D gene uncertain. The CDR3 is made up of 15 amino acids. Per the germline V gene, CDR1 is LGHNA and CDR2 is YSLEER. As DNA, the CDR3 is TGCGCCAGCAGCCAAGGACTCTCCTCCGACAATGAGCAGTTCTTC. Protein product: CASSQGLSSDNEQFF.

There are a few counts of this clone. The rearrangement links TRBV18 to TRBJ2-5; D gene ambiguous. V was shortened by 5 bases and J by 2 bases, with 9 bases between the two germline ends. CDR3 size: 13 residues. Germline CDR1 and CDR2: KGHSH and LQKENI. CDR3 in amino acids: CASSNTAQETQYF. The CDR3 coding sequence is TGTGCCAGCTCAAACACCGCTCAAGAGACCCAGTACTTC.

The chain combines TRBV15 with TRBJ1-1; no clear D. This CDR3 is built from 15 residues. Germline CDR1 reads LNHNV; CDR2 reads YYDKDF (reference sequence). Trimming took off 1 base at V and 2 bases at J, with 11 bases between the two ends. DNA of the CDR3: TGTGCCACCAGCAGAGCTGTAGTCCAAAACACTGAAGCTTTCTTT. Protein product: CATSRAVVQNTEAFF.

V usage is TRBV4-1 and J usage is TRBJ1-1; perhaps TRBD1 as D (5 bases). The CDR3 loop spans 15 amino acids. The ends were cut back, 0 bases at V and 3 bases at J, with 11 bases in the middle. Germline V gives CDR1 MGHRA, CDR2 YSYEKL. CDR3 amino acids: CASSQDRQGYTEAFF. The CDR3, as DNA: TGCGCCAGCAGCCAAGATCGTCAGGGATACACTGAAGCTTTCTTT.

V is TRBV4-3 and J is TRBJ1-3; 8 bases fit TRBD1. The CDR3 consists of 18 residues. Trimming cost V 1 base and J 3 bases; bases outside gene matches: 11. Germline V gives CDR1 LGHNA, CDR2 YSLEER. The CDR3 reads CASSQGSGGQGHGNTIYF. Here the CDR3 DNA reads TGCGCCAGCAGCCAAGGATCTGGCGGACAGGGTCATGGAAACACCATATATTTT.

The chain uses TRBV29-1 and TRBJ2-3; D remains unclear. The germline CDR1 and CDR2 sequences are SQVTM and ANQGSEA. Trimming left V 5 bases short and J 3 bases short, with 9 bases between. The CDR3 is made up of 12 amino acids. Here the CDR3 reads CSVLELTDTQYF. The CDR3 DNA reads TGCAGCGTTCTAGAGCTTACAGATACGCAGTATTTT.

The chain combines TRBV18 with TRBJ2-4; the match to TRBD2 covers 13 bases. The CDR3 totals 20 residues. Germline lookup yields CDR1 KGHSH and CDR2 LQKENI. J was trimmed by 7 bases and V by 3 bases; bases with no gene match: 18. CDR3 bases: TGTGCCAGCTCACCCGGGACTAGCGGGGCGCCCCACACAAACTTTAACATTCAGTACTTC. As protein: CASSPGTSGAPHTNFNIQYF.

This clone has only a few counts. The genes are TRBV10-3 and TRBJ1-4; 8 bases fit TRBD1. The CDR3 totals 14 residues. Germline V gene data show CDR1 as ENHRY and CDR2 as SYGVKD. J was trimmed by 8 bases and V by 3 bases; bases with no gene match: 5. The CDR3 region has the DNA TGTGCCATCAGTGAAAGACAGGGGAGCGAAAAACTGTTTTTT. This gives the protein CAISERQGSEKLFF.

This clone has just a few counts. The chain couples TRBV27 to TRBJ1-2; 7 nucleotides align to TRBD1. With V trimmed by 6 bases and J by 6 bases, 4 bases remained unmatched. The CDR3 covers 12 residues. The germline gives CDR1 MNHEY, CDR2 SMNVEV (reference sequence). Written as DNA, the CDR3 is TGTGCCAGCAGCCGCGGGACAGATGGCTACACCTTC. Encoded protein: CASSRGTDGYTF.

The V call is TRBV11-3, the J call TRBJ2-3; tentatively, D is TRBD1 (5 bases). CDR1 is SGHNT, CDR2 YENEEA, per germline. The CDR3 sequence is 15 residues long. Trimming removed 1 base at V and 3 bases at J, with 11 bases between. The CDR3 DNA sequence: TGTGCCAGCAGCTTAGGGGTCAGGGAAACAGATACGCAGTATTTT. Its protein product is CASSLGVRETDTQYF. The entire variable domain, with the rest obtained from reference TRBV11-3 and TRBJ2-3, is as follows: EAGVVQSPRYKIIEKKQPVAFWCNPISGHNTLYWYLQNLGQGPELLIRYENEEAVDDSQLPKDRFSAERLKGVDSTLKIQPAELGDSAVYLCASSLGVRETDTQYFGPGTRLTVL.

This rearrangement joins TRBV4-3 to TRBJ1-1, with D uncertain. V lost 0 bases and J 5 bases, leaving 16 bases between the germline ends. Per germline, CDR1 LGHNA and CDR2 YSLEER. The CDR3 is made up of 16 amino acids. This CDR3 reads CASSQDGIGIDTEAFF. The CDR3, as DNA: TGCGCCAGCAGCCAAGACGGGATCGGGATTGATACTGAAGCTTTCTTT.

The V and J genes are TRBV7-2 and TRBJ2-7; TRBD1 aligns across 8 bases. The CDR3 spans 14 residues. V shed 5 bases and J 5 bases; nucleotides not matched to a gene: 8. The V gene's germline CDR1 is SGHTA and CDR2 FQGNSA. CDR3 sequence (DNA): TGTGCCAGCAGCGTCCGACAGGGGCAAAACGAGCAGTACTTC. This codes for CASSVRQGQNEQYF.

This chain joins TRBV19 and TRBJ1-3; D gene ambiguous. Trimming took off 1 base at V and 1 base at J, with 11 bases between the two ends. In germline, CDR1 is LNHDA, CDR2 SQIVND (reference sequence). This CDR3 comprises 16 residues. Written as DNA, the CDR3 is TGTGCCAGTAGTATAGTGTACGTCGGTTCTGGAAACACCATATATTTT. Protein sequence: CASSIVYVGSGNTIYF.

The chain couples TRBV28 to TRBJ1-2; 7 positions match TRBD1. J lost 6 bases, V lost 5 bases, and 9 bases had no gene match. This CDR3 spans 14 amino acids. Germline V gives CDR1 MDHEN, CDR2 SYDVKM. DNA of the CDR3: TGTGCCAGCAGTGTAACAGGGGAAGTTCATGGCTACACCTTC. Its translation: CASSVTGEVHGYTF.

The V and J genes are TRBV18 and TRBJ2-1; TRBD1 agrees at 10 bases. Looked up from germline, CDR1 is KGHSH and CDR2 is LQKENI. V shed 0 bases and J 4 bases; nucleotides not matched to a gene: 9. The CDR3 covers 18 residues. CDR3 bases: TGTGCCAGCTCACCACCGGTACTGGGACAGGGGCCGTACAATGAGCAGTTCTTC. Residues: CASSPPVLGQGPYNEQFF.

The chain carries TRBV4-1 and TRBJ2-5; 8 bases agree with TRBD1. The CDR3 runs 17 residues. V was clipped by 4 bases and J by 4 bases; unmatched bases: 14. Germline CDR1 MGHRA, CDR2 YSYEKL. CDR3 DNA: TGCGCCAGCAGCCTTGGGCAGGGGGCGATATTAGGAGAGACCCAGTACTTC. The encoded protein is CASSLGQGAILGETQYF.

The rearrangement joins TRBV4-1 to TRBJ1-1; TRBD1 matches at 12 bases. The CDR3 has 18 amino acids. Germline V lookup: CDR1 MGHRA, CDR2 YSYEKL. The trim removed 4 bases at V and 0 bases at J, leaving 9 bases unmatched. This CDR3 reads CASSPPGTGGFMNTEAFF. CDR3 bases: TGCGCCAGCAGCCCCCCCGGGACAGGGGGCTTCATGAACACTGAAGCTTTCTTT.

This rearrangement joins TRBV9 to TRBJ1-2; D uncertain. CDR3 length: 13 amino acids. CDR1 SGDLS and CDR2 YYNGEE come from the germline V gene. V was cut by 0 bases and J by 8 bases, with 11 bases left in between. Here the CDR3 DNA reads TGTGCCAGCAGCGTAGACGCGGATCTGGGCTACACCTTC. It translates to CASSVDADLGYTF.

This sequence joins TRBV6-5 and TRBJ1-3; D may be TRBD1 (5 bases). V was clipped by 6 bases and J by 0 bases, with 6 bases between them. CDR3 size: 13 residues. CDR1 and CDR2 (germline): MNHEY, SVGAGI. The CDR3 loop is CASRTDSGNTIYF. For the CDR3, the DNA is TGTGCCAGCAGGACAGACTCTGGAAACACCATATATTTT.

On this clone: One end of the junction fails to match germline, which may point to a read error. V usage is TRBV28 and J usage is TRBJ2-7; D gene uncertain. Germline loops: CDR1 MDHEN, CDR2 SYDVKM. The CDR3 spans 11 residues. CDR3 nucleotide sequence: TGTGCCACCAGTTTTTACTACGAGCAGTACTTC. Translated: CATSFYYEQYF.

The chain carries TRBV5-5 and TRBJ1-6; 7 nucleotides match TRBD1. The CDR3 totals 15 residues. Looked up from germline, CDR1 is SGHKS and CDR2 is YYEKEE (reference sequence). V was pared by 2 bases and J by 10 bases, with 9 bases of the junction left unmatched. Here the CDR3 DNA reads TGTGCCAGCAGCTTAGAGGGGGCGACTTGGTCACCCCTCCACTTT. This encodes CASSLEGATWSPLHF.

This clone was recorded only once. V is TRBV7-9 and J is TRBJ1-4; 7 positions agree with TRBD1. The CDR3 runs 14 residues. Germline-derived CDR1 and CDR2 are SEHNR and FQNEAQ (reference sequence). With 3 bases clipped from V and 6 bases from J, the junction kept 4 bases outside the gene matches. As DNA, the CDR3 is TGTGCCAGCAGCTTCCGGGACAGAGATGAAAAACTGTTTTTT. Its protein is CASSFRDRDEKLFF. Full variable domain (remainder filled in from reference TRBV7-9 and TRBJ1-4): DTGVSQNPRHKITKRGQNVTFRCDPISEHNRLYWYRQTLGQGPEFLTYFQNEAQLEKSRLLSDRFSAERPKGSFSTLEIQRTEQGDSAMYLCASSFRDRDEKLFFGSGTQLSVL.

The chain carries TRBV7-9 and TRBJ1-1; 9 nucleotides line up with TRBD1. Germline V lookup: CDR1 SEHNR, CDR2 FQNEAQ (reference sequence). With 5 bases clipped from V and 3 bases from J, the junction kept 13 bases outside the gene matches. The CDR3 is 17 residues long. In nucleotides, the CDR3 is TGTGCCAGCAGCCGTCCCTTGGGGGGACAGGGCCACACTGAAGCTTTCTTT. It translates to CASSRPLGGQGHTEAFF.

This clone was counted only a few times. V is TRBV6-1 and J is TRBJ2-5; D is undetermined. Germline-derived CDR1 and CDR2 are MNHNS and SASEGT. Trimming stripped 3 bases from V and 3 bases from J, with 14 bases between. This CDR3 region has 15 residues. CDR3: CASSDPGSSKETQYF. CDR3 DNA sequence: TGTGCCAGCAGTGATCCGGGTTCGTCGAAAGAGACCCAGTACTTC.

This clone was recorded once. An end of the junction differs from the germline gene, which may be a read error. This chain links TRBV5-1 with TRBJ2-3, with D maybe TRBD2 (5 bases). Germline CDR1 and CDR2: SGHRS and YFSETQ. The CDR3 spans 15 residues. The CDR3 loop reads CASSFDYRSTDTRYF. The CDR3 DNA is TGCGCCAGCAGCTTTGACTACCGGAGCACAGATACGCGGTATTTT.

V and J are TRBV19 and TRBJ2-5; tentative D call: TRBD2 (5 bases). The J call is uncertain, as TRBJ2-7 better fits the DNA end. The CDR3 runs 13 residues. Per germline, CDR1 LNHDA and CDR2 SQIVND (reference sequence). The CDR3 loop is CASSIQPGYEQYF. The DNA of the CDR3 is TGTGCCAGTAGTATTCAACCGGGGTACGAGCAGTACTTC.